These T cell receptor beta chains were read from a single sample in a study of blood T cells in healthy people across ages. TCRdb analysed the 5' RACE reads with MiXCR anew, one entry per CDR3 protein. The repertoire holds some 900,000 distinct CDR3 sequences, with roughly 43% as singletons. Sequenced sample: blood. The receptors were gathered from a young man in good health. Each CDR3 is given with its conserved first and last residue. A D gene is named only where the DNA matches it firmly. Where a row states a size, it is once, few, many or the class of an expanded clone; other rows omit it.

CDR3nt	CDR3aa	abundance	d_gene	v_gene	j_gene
TGCAGCGTCCTCGGACTAGCGGGGGCGACTACGAGCTCCTACAATGAGCAGTACTTC	CSVLGLAGATTSSYNEQYF	-	TRBD2	TRBV29-1	TRBJ2-7
TGTGCCAGCAGTACTCGGGGCTCCTACGAGCAGTACTTC	CASSTRGSYEQYF	few	-	TRBV13	TRBJ2-7
TGCGCCAGCAAGGAGGGTGGCTCCTATAATTCACCCCTCCACTTT	CASKEGGSYNSPLHF	-	-	TRBV5-1	TRBJ1-6
TGTGCCAGCACCCGACCCCTTCGCCCAGATACGCAGTATTTT	CASTRPLRPDTQYF	few	-	TRBV7-2	TRBJ2-3
TGCAGTGCCTCAGGGACGGTGGTGACCTACGAGCAGTACTTC	CSASGTVVTYEQYF	few	-	TRBV20-1	TRBJ2-7
TGTGCCAGCAGCTTAGATGAAGGGTGGGGGGACAATGGGCAGTTCTTC	CASSLDEGWGDNGQFF	-	-	TRBV11-2	TRBJ2-1
TGTGCCAGCAGGGGACAGGGGGGCCCCGAGCAGTACTTC	CASRGQGGPEQYF	-	TRBD1	TRBV25-1	TRBJ2-7
TGTGCCAGCGCATTGCGGGCGGCCGTTGGCTCCTACAATGAGCAGTACTTC	CASALRAAVGSYNEQYF	-	-	TRBV7-9	TRBJ2-7
TGTGCCTGGAGTTCACAGGGCTGGAATCAGCCCCAGCATTTT	CAWSSQGWNQPQHF	once	-	TRBV30	TRBJ1-5
TGTGCCAGCAGGACAGGGGAGGATGAGCAGTTCTTC	CASRTGEDEQFF	-	TRBD1	TRBV2	TRBJ2-1
TGTGCCAGCAGTATCCAAACAGGGAACTATGGCTACACCTTC	CASSIQTGNYGYTF	-	-	TRBV28	TRBJ1-2
TGTGCCAGCAGGAGAGGACTAGCGGGGGACAATGAGCAGTTCTTC	CASRRGLAGDNEQFF	few	TRBD2	TRBV6-1	TRBJ2-1
TGCAGTGCTAGAGATGGGAGACTGGCTAACTATGGCTACACCTTC	CSARDGRLANYGYTF	few	-	TRBV20-1	TRBJ1-2
TGTGCCAGCAGTTTCGGGGTTAGCCCACAGTACTTC	CASSFGVSPQYF	once	-	TRBV12-3/TRBV12-4	TRBJ2-4
TGTGCCAGCAGGGAACGCCGGACCGAGACTTACGAGCAGTACTTC	CASRERRTETYEQYF	few	-	TRBV2	TRBJ2-7
TGCGCCAGCAGCCCAACCCCGGGACAGGGAACTGAAGCTTTCTTT	CASSPTPGQGTEAFF	-	TRBD1	TRBV5-1	TRBJ1-1
TGTGCCAGCAGCCTAGGGAGGTTGGCAGGTGATGGCTACACCTTC	CASSLGRLAGDGYTF	few	-	TRBV7-2	TRBJ1-2
TGTGCCAGCCATAGGGGAGGACAGGGGGCCCAGGGCTACACCTTC	CASHRGGQGAQGYTF	once	TRBD1	TRBV6-5	TRBJ1-2
TGTGCCAGCAGTTTGGACTTTCAGGGAGGCGCTGAAGCTTTCTTT	CASSLDFQGGAEAFF	-	-	TRBV27	TRBJ1-1
TGTGCCAGCAGTTACGGGACCGTCGGTTACGAGCAGTACTTC	CASSYGTVGYEQYF	many	-	TRBV6-6	TRBJ2-7
TGTGCCACCAGTCAACAGCGGGGAAGGGATACGCAGTATTTT	CATSQQRGRDTQYF	few	TRBD2	TRBV24-1	TRBJ2-3
TGCGCCAGCAGCCCCGCAGGATACATAGGGGCGGATAACTATGGCTACACCTTC	CASSPAGYIGADNYGYTF	-	-	TRBV5-1	TRBJ1-2
TGTGCCACCAGTGGGAGGGTTGGCTTTGAGCAGTTCTTC	CATSGRVGFEQFF	-	-	TRBV24-1	TRBJ2-1
TGCGCCAGCAGCCTCGGGACAGCTCTGGATAACACCATATATTTT	CASSLGTALDNTIYF	-	TRBD1	TRBV4-3	TRBJ1-3
TGTGCCAGCAGTTTATCGGCCGGAGGACAAGGGACCCAGTACTTC	CASSLSAGGQGTQYF	-	-	TRBV27	TRBJ2-5
TGTGCCAGCACGTACAGGGTATTTAACGAGCAGTACTTC	CASTYRVFNEQYF	-	-	TRBV6-6	TRBJ2-7
TGTGCCAGCAGCTTAGGGAGCCTAGCGGGGCTAGATACGCAGTATTTT	CASSLGSLAGLDTQYF	-	TRBD2	TRBV11-2	TRBJ2-3
TGTGCCAGCAACAGACAGGGGGCGCCTACTGAAGCTTTCTTT	CASNRQGAPTEAFF	few	TRBD1	TRBV27	TRBJ1-1
TGCGCCAGCAGCTTGGGGACAGGGCGGTTGGATTCACCCCTCCACTTT	CASSLGTGRLDSPLHF	once	TRBD1	TRBV5-1	TRBJ1-6
TGTGCCAGCAGCGTCGATCAAGTCTATGGCTACACCTTC	CASSVDQVYGYTF	-	-	TRBV9	TRBJ1-2
TGTGCCAGCAGGGTACTAGCGGGGGCCGGATACGAGCAGTACTTC	CASRVLAGAGYEQYF	few	TRBD2	TRBV7-2	TRBJ2-7
TGTGCCAGCAGTTTATTGGGGGGCAGTGGCACTGAAGCTTTCTTT	CASSLLGGSGTEAFF	-	-	TRBV12-3/TRBV12-4	TRBJ1-1
TGTGCCAGCAGCAAAGACGGGACAGGGGGAGAGGGGACTAACTATGGCTACACCTTC	CASSKDGTGGEGTNYGYTF	-	-	TRBV21-1	TRBJ1-2
TGTGCCAGCTCCCTTAAACAGGGGCTTGAAGCTTTCTTT	CASSLKQGLEAFF	-	TRBD1	TRBV18	TRBJ1-1
TGTGCCAGCAGCCCCACGATCCAAGCTGGGCAGTTCTTC	CASSPTIQAGQFF	many	-	TRBV12-3/TRBV12-4	TRBJ2-1
TGTGCCAGCTCACCCGGACAGGGGGCAACTAATGAAAAACTGTTTTTT	CASSPGQGATNEKLFF	-	TRBD1	TRBV18	TRBJ1-4
TGTGCCAGCAGCCAGAGTCTCCGGGACAGGGCCGTCAGGGAAGCTTTCTTT	CASSQSLRDRAVREAFF	-	TRBD1	TRBV5-6	TRBJ1-1
TGTGCCACCAGCAGGGACAGGGGGGACACTGAAGCTTTCTTT	CATSRDRGDTEAFF	-	TRBD1	TRBV15	TRBJ1-1
TGTGCCAGCAGCGTCCGGGGCCCCACAGATACGCAGTATTTT	CASSVRGPTDTQYF	-	-	TRBV5-6	TRBJ2-3
TGTGCCAGCAGTTACCCGGGCGCGTCCTATAATTCACCCCTCCACTTT	CASSYPGASYNSPLHF	few	-	TRBV28	TRBJ1-6
TGCAGTGCTCCCCGGGACAGGGGGAACACTGAAGCTTTCTTT	CSAPRDRGNTEAFF	-	TRBD1	TRBV20-1	TRBJ1-1